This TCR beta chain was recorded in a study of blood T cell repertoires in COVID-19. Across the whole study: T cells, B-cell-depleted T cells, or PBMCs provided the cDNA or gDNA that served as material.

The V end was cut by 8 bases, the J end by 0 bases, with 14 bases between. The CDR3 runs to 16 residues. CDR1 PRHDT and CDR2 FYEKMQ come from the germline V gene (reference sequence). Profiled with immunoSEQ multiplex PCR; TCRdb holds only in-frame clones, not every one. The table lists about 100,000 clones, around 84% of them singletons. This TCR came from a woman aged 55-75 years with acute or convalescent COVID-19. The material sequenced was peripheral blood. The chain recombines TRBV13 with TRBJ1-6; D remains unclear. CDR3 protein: CASQWQRSSYNSPLHF. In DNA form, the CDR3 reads TGTGCCAGCCAATGGCAGAGGAGCTCCTATAATTCACCCCTCCACTTT.